These 14 T cell receptor beta chains were all obtained from the same sample, sequenced in a study of cytomegalovirus exposure and HLA in healthy donors (dated by TCRdb to 2016 to 2017). Library preparation was by the immunoSEQ multiplex PCR assay. For the multiplex PCR, a mixture combining 60 forward primers for TCR Vbeta segments and 13 reverse primers for TCR Jbeta segments was used. TCRdb re-hosts the immuneACCESS table, in-frame sequences only. Its copies lack some clones; in the studies checked, an unresolved V gene accounts for under half of them, and the cause for the rest is not known. This sample holds 80,000 to 100,000 clones; around 68% were observed only once. The top ten hold around 20% of the sample. Sequencing was done on a sample of PBMCs. The receptors stem from a man in his thirties or forties in good health and CMV-seropositive.

The V call is TRBV5-6, the J call TRBJ1-1; unclear D gene. Germline CDR1 SGHDT, CDR2 YYEEEE. V lost 1 base, J lost 8 bases, and 6 bases lay in between. This CDR3 is built from 11 residues. Written as DNA, the CDR3 is TGTGCCAGCAGCTTGTCGAGCGAAGCTTTCTTT. This sequence encodes CASSLSSEAFF.

V usage is TRBV9 and J usage is TRBJ2-2; 9 bases align to TRBD1. Germline assignment: CDR1 SGDLS and CDR2 YYNGEE. The CDR3 has 12 amino acids. V shed 3 bases, J shed 14 bases, and the junction held 5 bases outside the gene matches. CDR3 sequence (DNA): TGTGCCAGCAGCGCTCCGGGACAGGGACTGTTTTTT. Translated: CASSAPGQGLFF.

J is TRBJ2-5 and V is TRBV6-6, with TRBD2 matching 10 bases. CDR1 MNHNY and CDR2 SVGAGI come from the germline V gene (reference sequence). There are 12 residues in the CDR3. V lost 8 bases and J lost 3; bases outside the gene matches: 0. CDR3 residues: CASGLAEETQYF. CDR3 coding DNA: TGTGCCAGCGGACTAGCGGAAGAGACCCAGTACTTC.

V gene TRBV5-1 combines with J gene TRBJ2-3; tentatively, D is TRBD2 (6 bases). Between the trimmed V and J ends, which lost 3 bases and 5 bases, there was a span of 10 bases. This CDR3 comprises 13 residues. Germline V lookup: CDR1 SGHRS, CDR2 YFSETQ. The CDR3 protein is CASSWEAGDTQYF. CDR3 DNA: TGCGCCAGCAGCTGGGAGGCCGGAGATACGCAGTATTTT. Full variable domain (outside the CDR3, taken from reference TRBV5-1 and TRBJ2-3): KAGVTQTPRYLIKTRGQQVTLSCSPISGHRSVSWYQQTPGQGLQFLFEYFSETQRNKGNFPGRFSGRQFSNSRSEMNVSTLELGDSALYLCASSWEAGDTQYFGPGTRLTVL.

V and J are TRBV15 and TRBJ1-5; D is unresolved. The germline V gene has CDR1 LNHNV and CDR2 YYDKDF (reference sequence). The CDR3 extends over 15 amino acids. V shed 0 bases and J shed 4 bases, with 10 bases lying between them. CDR3 sequence (DNA): TGTGCCACCAGCAGAGATAGGAGGGATAATCAGCCCCAGCATTTT. This translates into CATSRDRRDNQPQHF.

V gene TRBV11-2 combines with J gene TRBJ2-5; D is uncertain. Trimming stripped 0 bases from V and 5 bases from J, with 13 bases between. The CDR3 length is 15 residues. Looked up from germline, CDR1 is SGHAT and CDR2 is FQNNGV. The CDR3 loop is CASSLDDQRRETQYF. DNA of the CDR3: TGTGCCAGCAGCTTAGATGATCAGCGAAGGGAGACCCAGTACTTC.

V usage is TRBV6-6 and J usage is TRBJ1-4, with a possible D match to TRBD1 (5 bases). Germline-derived CDR1 and CDR2 are MNHNY and SVGAGI (reference sequence). This CDR3 comprises 16 residues. V lost 6 bases to trimming and J lost 2 bases, with 16 bases between them. The CDR3 sequence is CASRPGTAVTNEKLFF. In nucleotides, the CDR3 is TGTGCCAGCAGACCCGGGACTGCTGTGACTAATGAAAAACTGTTTTTT.

This sequence joins TRBV4-1 and TRBJ2-5; 9 bases fit TRBD2. Unmatched junction bases numbered 4, after V lost 1 base and J lost 1 base. Germline loops: CDR1 MGHRA, CDR2 YSYEKL. The CDR3 covers 16 residues. The CDR3 nucleotides read TGCGCCAGCAGCCAAGTCCTAGCGGGGTTCCAAGAGACCCAGTACTTC. Amino acids: CASSQVLAGFQETQYF.

V and J are TRBV30 and TRBJ1-5; 8 positions match TRBD1. The ends lost 8 bases at V and 1 base at J; junction bases unmatched: 4. Germline V gene data show CDR1 as GTSNPN and CDR2 as SVGIG (reference sequence). The CDR3 loop spans 13 amino acids. The CDR3 is CAGDRGSNQPQHF. The DNA for the CDR3 is TGTGCCGGAGACAGGGGAAGCAATCAGCCCCAGCATTTT.

V and J are TRBV9 and TRBJ2-7; 8 bases line up with TRBD2. The V gene's germline CDR1 is SGDLS and CDR2 YYNGEE. The CDR3 runs 15 residues. V lost 4 bases, J lost 5 bases, and 11 bases stayed unmatched. The CDR3 bases are TGTGCCAGCAGCCCCCAAGCGGGAGTAGGCGACGAGCAGTACTTC. Translating it yields CASSPQAGVGDEQYF.

The chain uses TRBV7-3 and TRBJ2-7; perhaps TRBD2 as D (5 bases). The CDR3 is 13 residues long. V shed 0 bases and J shed 6 bases, with 9 bases lying between them. Germline CDR1 and CDR2: SGHTA and FQGTGA. The CDR3 bases are TGTGCCAGCAGCTTAACGGGAGTACGCGAGCAGTACTTC. Residues: CASSLTGVREQYF.

The gene calls are TRBV5-6 and TRBJ1-1; D may be TRBD1 (5 bases). The CDR3 length is 16 residues. The ends were cut back, 2 bases at V and 0 bases at J, with 14 bases in the middle. The germline CDR1 and CDR2 sequences are SGHDT and YYEEEE. The CDR3 DNA reads TGTGCCAGCAGCTTCGACACAGGACGTATGAACACTGAAGCTTTCTTT. Amino acid sequence: CASSFDTGRMNTEAFF.

This clone occurred a few times. The rearrangement uses TRBV10-3 and TRBJ1-1, with D uncertain. Germline V gene lookup returns CDR1 ENHRY and CDR2 SYGVKD. V lost 5 bases and J lost 5, with 9 bases in between. The CDR3 has 12 amino acids. CDR3: CAISQAPTEAFF. The CDR3 nucleotides read TGTGCCATCAGTCAGGCCCCTACTGAAGCTTTCTTT.

In this sample, this clone turned up a few times. The genes are TRBV6-5 and TRBJ2-5; D might be TRBD2 (5 bases). CDR1 and CDR2 (germline): MNHEY, SVGAGI. V lost 8 bases and J lost 5, with 6 bases in between. This CDR3 spans 10 amino acids. The CDR3 reads CASSGETQYF. DNA for the CDR3: TGTGCCAGCTCGGGGGAGACCCAGTACTTC.